The 10 T cell receptor beta chains below come from one sample, sequenced in a study of OX40 agonist ivuxolimab in advanced cancers. Libraries were prepared by immunoSEQ multiplex PCR; TCRdb keeps only in-frame clonotypes and omits some of them. The data contain tens of thousands of clones, 80% to 85% of them singletons. Material: CD4+ or CD8+ T cells sorted from blood, obtained in a trial of the OX40 agonist ivuxolimab. All receptors derive from an adult with an advanced solid tumor such as melanoma, head and neck, liver or kidney cancer.

The chain recombines TRBV5-4 with TRBJ2-6, with TRBD1 identical over 7 bases. The CDR3 runs 15 residues. The J segment lost 1 base and the V segment lost 4 bases, leaving 2 bases of the junction unmatched. Germline V CDR1 and CDR2: SGHNT, YYREEE (reference sequence). CDR3 amino acids: CASSPTGSGANVLTF. CDR3 bases: TGTGCCAGCAGCCCGACAGGGTCTGGGGCCAACGTCCTGACTTTC.

The V call is TRBV6-5, the J call TRBJ1-4, with 7 bases fitting TRBD1. Germline V gene lookup returns CDR1 MNHEY and CDR2 SVGAGI. This CDR3 region has 14 residues. J was trimmed by 8 bases and V by 4 bases; bases with no gene match: 7. This CDR3 reads CASSSGQAGEKLFF. CDR3 coding DNA: TGTGCCAGCAGTTCCGGACAGGCTGGGGAAAAACTGTTTTTT.

The table lists this clone with a few counts. The chain joins TRBV7-9 to TRBJ1-5, with 10 bases aligning to TRBD1. From germline, CDR1 is SEHNR and CDR2 FQNEAQ (reference sequence). The trim removed 1 base at V and 7 bases at J, leaving 4 bases unmatched. The CDR3 has 15 residues. The CDR3 protein is CASSLEGQGYQPQHF. CDR3 sequence (DNA): TGTGCCAGCAGCTTAGAGGGACAGGGGTACCAGCCCCAGCATTTT.

This clone was detected only a few times. A read error may explain this, as a much larger clone is one base away. The chain links TRBV10-3 to TRBJ1-3; a possible D gene is TRBD1 (6 bases). The V and J ends lost 6 bases and 0 bases respectively, with 6 bases between them. The length of the CDR3 is 13 residues. Germline V gives CDR1 ENHRY, CDR2 SYGVKD. CDR3: CAIRDSSGNTIYF. The CDR3 nucleotides are TGTGCCATCAGGGACAGCTCTGGAAACACCATATATTTT.

The V call is TRBV11-2, the J call TRBJ1-1; TRBD1 is a possible D gene (5 bases). The CDR3 has 15 residues. CDR1 and CDR2 from the germline V gene are SGHAT and FQNNGV. V dropped 0 bases and J dropped 10 bases, with 18 bases sitting between them. The CDR3 DNA reads TGTGCCAGCAGCTTAGATCTTGGCAGGGTAAAAGGAGCTTTCTTT. This encodes CASSLDLGRVKGAFF. Complete variable domain (other parts from reference TRBV11-2 and TRBJ1-1): EAGVAQSPRYKIIEKRQSVAFWCNPISGHATLYWYQQILGQGPKLLIQFQNNGVVDDSQLPKDRFSAERLKGVDSTLKIQPAKLEDSAVYLCASSLDLGRVKGAFFGQGTRLTVV.

This clone was seen a single time. The rearrangement joins TRBV19 to TRBJ1-2; 8 nucleotides line up with TRBD1. The length of the CDR3 is 14 residues. Germline V gives CDR1 LNHDA, CDR2 SQIVND (reference sequence). V shed 4 bases, J shed 7 bases, and the junction held 8 bases outside the gene matches. DNA of the CDR3: TGTGCCAGTAGTACAACAGGGGGGCAGCTTGGCTACACCTTC. This encodes CASSTTGGQLGYTF.

The chain combines TRBV5-1 with TRBJ1-1; 8 positions agree with TRBD1. The germline CDR1 and CDR2 sequences are SGHRS and YFSETQ. The CDR3 has 17 residues. Trimming removed 4 bases from V and 4 bases from J; junction bases left unmatched: 15. The CDR3 sequence: CASSPTPGGVGVTEAFF. Here the CDR3 DNA reads TGCGCCAGCAGCCCCACTCCAGGGGGCGTAGGTGTCACTGAAGCTTTCTTT.

V is TRBV20-1 and J is TRBJ1-2; D may be TRBD1 (5 bases). The CDR3 is made up of 11 amino acids. Trimming stripped 6 bases from V and 8 bases from J, with 13 bases between. Germline lookup yields CDR1 DFQATT and CDR2 SNEGSKA (reference sequence). The CDR3 region is CSAPGRGGYTF. CDR3 bases: TGCAGTGCCCCGGGACGTGGAGGCTACACCTTC.

This chain links TRBV29-1 with TRBJ2-1; no clear D gene. Germline CDR1 and CDR2: SQVTM and ANQGSEA. The length of the CDR3 is 11 residues. The ends were cut back, 5 bases at V and 9 bases at J, with 11 bases in the middle. The CDR3 DNA sequence: TGCAGCGTTCGCAGGAAGGGTGAGCAGTTCTTC. As protein: CSVRRKGEQFF.

The V and J genes are TRBV19 and TRBJ1-5, with 8 bases fitting TRBD1. Germline CDR1 reads LNHDA; CDR2 reads SQIVND (reference sequence). The J segment lost 2 bases and the V segment lost 5 bases, leaving 2 bases of the junction unmatched. The CDR3 runs to 14 residues. As DNA, the CDR3 is TGTGCCAGTAGTCCGGGACAGGGCAATCAGCCCCAGCATTTT. Translating it yields CASSPGQGNQPQHF.